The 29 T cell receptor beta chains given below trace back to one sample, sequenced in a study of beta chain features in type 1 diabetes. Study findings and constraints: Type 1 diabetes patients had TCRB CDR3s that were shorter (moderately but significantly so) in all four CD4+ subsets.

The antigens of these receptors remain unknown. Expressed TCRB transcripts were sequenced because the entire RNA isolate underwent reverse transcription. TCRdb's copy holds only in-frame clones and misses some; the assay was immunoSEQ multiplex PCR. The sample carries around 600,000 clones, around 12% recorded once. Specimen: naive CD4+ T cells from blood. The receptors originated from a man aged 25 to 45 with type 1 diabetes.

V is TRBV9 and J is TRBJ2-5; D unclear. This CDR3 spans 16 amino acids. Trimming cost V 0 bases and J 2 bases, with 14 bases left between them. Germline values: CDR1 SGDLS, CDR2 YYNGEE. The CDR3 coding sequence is TGTGCCAGCAGCGTAGCTTCAAGGAGCACACAAGAGACCCAGTACTTC. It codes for CASSVASRSTQETQYF. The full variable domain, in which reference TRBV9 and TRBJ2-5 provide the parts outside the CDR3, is DSGVTQTPKHLITATGQRVTLRCSPRSGDLSVYWYQQSLDQGLQFLIQYYNGEERAKGNILERFSAQQFPDLHSELNLSSLELGDSALYFCASSVASRSTQETQYFGPGTRLLVL.

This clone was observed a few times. As DNA, the CDR3 is TGTGCCAGCAGAATTTCAGGCAACTTTGGGCCTCAGTTCTTC. Translating gives CASRISGNFGPQFF. This chain joins TRBV7-9 and TRBJ2-1; D uncertain. V lost 6 bases and J 13 bases, leaving 22 bases between the germline ends. The germline V gene has CDR1 SEHNR and CDR2 FQNEAQ (reference sequence). The CDR3 totals 14 residues.

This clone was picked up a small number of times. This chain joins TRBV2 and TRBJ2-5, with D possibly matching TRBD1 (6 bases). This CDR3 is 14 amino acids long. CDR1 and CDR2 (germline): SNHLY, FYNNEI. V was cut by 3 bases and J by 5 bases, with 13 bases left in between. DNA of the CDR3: TGTGCCAGCAGTGACAGGGGTATAAGGGAGACCCAGTACTTC. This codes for CASSDRGIRETQYF. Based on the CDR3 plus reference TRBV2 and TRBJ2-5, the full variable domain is EPEVTQTPSHQVTQMGQEVILRCVPISNHLYFYWYRQILGQKVEFLVSFYNNEISEKSEIFDDQFSVERPDGSNFTLKIRSTKLEDSAMYFCASSDRGIRETQYFGPGTRLLVL.

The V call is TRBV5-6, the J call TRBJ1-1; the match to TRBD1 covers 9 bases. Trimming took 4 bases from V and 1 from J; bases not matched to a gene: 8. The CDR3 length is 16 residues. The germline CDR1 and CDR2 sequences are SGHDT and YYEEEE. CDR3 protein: CASSLTGGWSNTEAFF. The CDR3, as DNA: TGTGCCAGCAGCCTGACAGGGGGATGGTCGAACACTGAAGCTTTCTTT.

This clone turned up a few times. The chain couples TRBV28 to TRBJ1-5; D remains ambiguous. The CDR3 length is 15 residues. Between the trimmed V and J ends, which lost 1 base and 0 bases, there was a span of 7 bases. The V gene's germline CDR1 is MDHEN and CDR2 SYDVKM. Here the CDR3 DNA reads TGTGCCAGCAGTTTATTGGGGTATAGCAATCAGCCCCAGCATTTT. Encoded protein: CASSLLGYSNQPQHF. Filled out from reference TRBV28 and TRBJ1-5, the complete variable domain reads DVKVTQSSRYLVKRTGEKVFLECVQDMDHENMFWYRQDPGLGLRLIYFSYDVKMKEKGDIPEGYSVSREKKERFSLILESASTNQTSMYLCASSLLGYSNQPQHFGDGTRLSIL.

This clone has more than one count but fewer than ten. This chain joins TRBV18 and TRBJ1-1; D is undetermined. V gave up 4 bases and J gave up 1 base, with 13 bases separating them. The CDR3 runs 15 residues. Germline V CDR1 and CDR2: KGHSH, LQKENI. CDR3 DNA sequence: TGTGCCAGCTCACGCTACACAGAACCGAACACTGAAGCTTTCTTT. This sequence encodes CASSRYTEPNTEAFF.

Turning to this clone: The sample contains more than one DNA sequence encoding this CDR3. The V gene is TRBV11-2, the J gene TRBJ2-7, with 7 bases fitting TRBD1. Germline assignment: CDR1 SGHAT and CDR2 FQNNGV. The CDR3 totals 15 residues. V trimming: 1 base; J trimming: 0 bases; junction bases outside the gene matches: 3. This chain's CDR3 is CASSLVWDSSYEQYF. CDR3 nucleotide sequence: TGTGCCAGCAGCTTAGTTTGGGACAGCTCCTACGAGCAGTACTTC.

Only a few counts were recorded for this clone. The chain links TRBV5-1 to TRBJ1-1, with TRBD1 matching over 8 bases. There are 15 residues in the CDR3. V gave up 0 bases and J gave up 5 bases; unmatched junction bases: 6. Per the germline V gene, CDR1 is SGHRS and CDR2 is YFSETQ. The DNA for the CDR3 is TGCGCCAGCAGCTTGGATGGACAGGGATTTACTGAAGCTTTCTTT. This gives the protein CASSLDGQGFTEAFF.

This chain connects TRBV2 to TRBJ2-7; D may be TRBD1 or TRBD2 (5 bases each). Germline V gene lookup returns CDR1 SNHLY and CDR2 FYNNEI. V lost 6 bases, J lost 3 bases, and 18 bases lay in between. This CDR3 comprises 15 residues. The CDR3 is CASSEGPGSFYEQYF. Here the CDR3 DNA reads TGTGCCAGCAGCGAGGGTCCAGGGTCCTTCTACGAGCAGTACTTC. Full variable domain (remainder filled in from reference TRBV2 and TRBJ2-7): EPEVTQTPSHQVTQMGQEVILRCVPISNHLYFYWYRQILGQKVEFLVSFYNNEISEKSEIFDDQFSVERPDGSNFTLKIRSTKLEDSAMYFCASSEGPGSFYEQYFGPGTRLTVT.

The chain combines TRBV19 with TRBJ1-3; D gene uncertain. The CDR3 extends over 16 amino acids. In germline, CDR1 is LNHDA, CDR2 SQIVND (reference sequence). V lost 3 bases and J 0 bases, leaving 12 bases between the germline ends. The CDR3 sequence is CASSILPARSGNTIYF. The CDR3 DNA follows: TGTGCCAGTAGTATCCTGCCTGCACGCTCTGGAAACACCATATATTTT. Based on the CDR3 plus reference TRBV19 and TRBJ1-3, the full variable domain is DGGITQSPKYLFRKEGQNVTLSCEQNLNHDAMYWYRQDPGQGLRLIYYSQIVNDFQKGDIAEGYSVSREKKESFPLTVTSAQKNPTAFYLCASSILPARSGNTIYFGEGSWLTVV.

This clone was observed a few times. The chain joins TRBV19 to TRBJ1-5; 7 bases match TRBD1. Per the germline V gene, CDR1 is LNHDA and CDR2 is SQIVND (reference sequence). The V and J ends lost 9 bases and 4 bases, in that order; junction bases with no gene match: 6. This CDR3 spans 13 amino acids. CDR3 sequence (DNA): TGTGCCAGCTCAGGGGGGATTAATCAGCCCCAGCATTTT. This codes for CASSGGINQPQHF.

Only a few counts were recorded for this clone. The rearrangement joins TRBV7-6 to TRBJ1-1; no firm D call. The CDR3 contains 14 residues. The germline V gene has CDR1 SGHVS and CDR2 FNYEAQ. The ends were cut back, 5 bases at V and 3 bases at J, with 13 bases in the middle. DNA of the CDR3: TGTGCCAGCAGCCAATGGGAGGTGGACACTGAAGCTTTCTTT. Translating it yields CASSQWEVDTEAFF.

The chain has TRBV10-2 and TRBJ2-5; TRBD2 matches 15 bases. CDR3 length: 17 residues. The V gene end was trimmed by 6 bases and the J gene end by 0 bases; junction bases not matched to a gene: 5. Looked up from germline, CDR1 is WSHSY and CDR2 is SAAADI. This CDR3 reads CASRGLAGGRYQETQYF. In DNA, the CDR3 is TGCGCCAGCAGGGGACTAGCGGGGGGTCGGTACCAAGAGACCCAGTACTTC.

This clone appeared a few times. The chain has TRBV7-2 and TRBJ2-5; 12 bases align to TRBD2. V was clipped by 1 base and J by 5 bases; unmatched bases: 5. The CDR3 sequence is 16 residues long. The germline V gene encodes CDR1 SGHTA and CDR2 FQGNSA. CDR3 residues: CASSLVPSGGAETQYF. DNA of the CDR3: TGTGCCAGCAGCTTAGTTCCTAGCGGGGGGGCGGAGACCCAGTACTTC.

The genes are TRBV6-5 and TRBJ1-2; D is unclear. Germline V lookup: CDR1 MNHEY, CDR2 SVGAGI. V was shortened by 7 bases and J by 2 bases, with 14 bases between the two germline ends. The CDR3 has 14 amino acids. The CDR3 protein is CASKGGVANYGYTF. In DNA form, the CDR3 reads TGTGCCAGCAAGGGTGGGGTTGCGAACTATGGCTACACCTTC.

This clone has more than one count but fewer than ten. The CDR3: CASGFRNTEAFF. CDR3 in DNA: TGTGCTAGTGGTTTTAGGAACACTGAAGCTTTCTTT. The genes are TRBV12-5 and TRBJ1-1; no clear D. V gave up 3 bases and J gave up 1 base, with 3 bases separating them. Per germline, CDR1 LGHNT and CDR2 FRNRAP. The CDR3 runs 12 residues.

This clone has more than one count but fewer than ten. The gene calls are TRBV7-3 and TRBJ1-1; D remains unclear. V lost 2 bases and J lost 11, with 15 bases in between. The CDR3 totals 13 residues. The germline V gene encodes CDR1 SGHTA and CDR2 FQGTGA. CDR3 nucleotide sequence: TGTGCCAGCAGCTTAGATGGGGTACTGGGGGCTTTCTTT. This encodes CASSLDGVLGAFF.

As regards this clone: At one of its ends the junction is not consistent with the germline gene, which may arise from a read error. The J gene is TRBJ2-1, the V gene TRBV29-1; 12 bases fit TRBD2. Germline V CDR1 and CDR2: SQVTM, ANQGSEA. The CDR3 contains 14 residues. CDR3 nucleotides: TGCAGCGTCGAAGGACTAGCGGGGAACAATGAGCAGTTCTTC. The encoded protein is CSVEGLAGNNEQFF.

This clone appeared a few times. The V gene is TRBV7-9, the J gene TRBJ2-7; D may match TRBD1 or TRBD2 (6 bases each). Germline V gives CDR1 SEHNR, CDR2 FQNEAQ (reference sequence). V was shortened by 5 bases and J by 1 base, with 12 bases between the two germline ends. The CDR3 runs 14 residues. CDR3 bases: TGTGCCAGCAGCCGACAGGAGGGGTCCTACGAGCAGTACTTC. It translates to CASSRQEGSYEQYF.

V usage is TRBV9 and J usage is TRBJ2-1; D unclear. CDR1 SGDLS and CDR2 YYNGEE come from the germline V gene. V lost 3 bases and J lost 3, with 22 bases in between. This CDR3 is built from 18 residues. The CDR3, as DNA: TGTGCCAGCAGCGACGCTCGTTATTCGGTCGATAGCTACAATGAGCAGTTCTTC. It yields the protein CASSDARYSVDSYNEQFF.

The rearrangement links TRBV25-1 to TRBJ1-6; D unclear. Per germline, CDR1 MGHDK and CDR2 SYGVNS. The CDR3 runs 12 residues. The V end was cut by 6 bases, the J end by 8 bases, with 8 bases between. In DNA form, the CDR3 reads TGTGCCAGCAGCCTGCAGGATTCACCCCTCCACTTT. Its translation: CASSLQDSPLHF. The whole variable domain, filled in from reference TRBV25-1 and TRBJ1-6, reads EADIYQTPRYLVIGTGKKITLECSQTMGHDKMYWYQQDPGMELHLIHYSYGVNSTEKGDLSSESTVSRIRTEHFPLTLESARPSHTSQYLCASSLQDSPLHFGNGTRLTVT.

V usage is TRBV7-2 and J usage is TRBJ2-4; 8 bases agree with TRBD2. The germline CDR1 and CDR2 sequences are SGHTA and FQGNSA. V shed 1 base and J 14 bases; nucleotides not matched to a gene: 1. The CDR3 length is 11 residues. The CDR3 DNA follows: TGTGCCAGCAGCTTAGGGCGGGAGGAGTACTTC. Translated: CASSLGREEYF.

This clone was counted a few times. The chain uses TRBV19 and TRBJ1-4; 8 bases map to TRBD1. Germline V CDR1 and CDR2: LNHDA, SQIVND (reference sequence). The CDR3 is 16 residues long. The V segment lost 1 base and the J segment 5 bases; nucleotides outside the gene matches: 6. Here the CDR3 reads CASSIALAGGNEKLFF. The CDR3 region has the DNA TGTGCCAGTAGTATAGCGCTCGCAGGGGGCAATGAAAAACTGTTTTTT.

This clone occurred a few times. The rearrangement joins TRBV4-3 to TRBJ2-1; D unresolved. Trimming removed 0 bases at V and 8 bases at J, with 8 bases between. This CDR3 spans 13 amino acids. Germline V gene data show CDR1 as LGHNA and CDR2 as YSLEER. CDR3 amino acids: CASSQDSRHEQFF. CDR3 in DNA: TGCGCCAGCAGCCAAGATTCCCGCCATGAGCAGTTCTTC.

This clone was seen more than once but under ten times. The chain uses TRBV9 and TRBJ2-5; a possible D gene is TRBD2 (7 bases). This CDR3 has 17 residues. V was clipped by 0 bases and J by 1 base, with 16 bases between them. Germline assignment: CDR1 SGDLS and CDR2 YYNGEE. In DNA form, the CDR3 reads TGTGCCAGCAGCGTAGGAGGATCGGGGGGCCCCCAAGAGACCCAGTACTTC. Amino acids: CASSVGGSGGPQETQYF.

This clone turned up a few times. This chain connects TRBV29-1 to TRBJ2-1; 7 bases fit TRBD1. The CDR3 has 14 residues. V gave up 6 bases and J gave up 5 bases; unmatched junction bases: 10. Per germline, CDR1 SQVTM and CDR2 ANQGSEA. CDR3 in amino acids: CSVYTGTANNEQFF. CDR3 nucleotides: TGCAGCGTGTACACCGGGACAGCGAACAATGAGCAGTTCTTC.

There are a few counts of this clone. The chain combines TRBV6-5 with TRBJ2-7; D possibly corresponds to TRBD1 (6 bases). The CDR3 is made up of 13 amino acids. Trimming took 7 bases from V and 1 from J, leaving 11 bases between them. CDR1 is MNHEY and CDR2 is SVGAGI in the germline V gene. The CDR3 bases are TGTGCCAGCATGGGGGCAGAGTCCTACGAGCAGTACTTC. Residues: CASMGAESYEQYF.

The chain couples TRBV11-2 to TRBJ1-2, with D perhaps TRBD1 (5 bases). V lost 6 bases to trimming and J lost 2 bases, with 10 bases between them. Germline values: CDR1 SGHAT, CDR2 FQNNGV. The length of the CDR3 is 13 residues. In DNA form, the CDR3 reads TGTGCCAGCAGTATAGGGACGAACTATGGCTACACCTTC. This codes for CASSIGTNYGYTF.

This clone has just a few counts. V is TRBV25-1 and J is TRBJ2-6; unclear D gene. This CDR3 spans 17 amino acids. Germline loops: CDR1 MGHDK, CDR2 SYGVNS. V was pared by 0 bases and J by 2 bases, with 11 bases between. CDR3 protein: CASSEYPDRTGANVLTF. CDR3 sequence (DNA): TGTGCCAGCAGTGAATATCCCGACCGGACTGGGGCCAACGTCCTGACTTTC.